Below, 17 T cell receptor beta chains from the same sample are listed, as sequenced in a study of response to subunit inactivated influenza vaccine. MiXCR, run by TCRdb on the RT-PCR reads, gives a single entry per CDR3 protein. The sample has fewer than 650,000 distinct CDR3 sequences, about an eighth seen once. The sample in question was PBMCs from blood, obtained roughly 6 weeks after vaccination. The receptors originated from a man in his fifties who received an inactivated influenza vaccine.

This chain's CDR3 is CASSGGPVDSGAYEQYF. As DNA, the CDR3 is TGTGCCAGCAGTGGAGGGCCGGTTGATAGCGGGGCGTACGAGCAGTACTTC. This sequence joins TRBV2 and TRBJ2-7; 8 bases line up with TRBD2. J gave up 4 bases and V 4 bases, and 15 bases lay outside the gene matches. The germline CDR1 and CDR2 sequences are SNHLY and FYNNEI. The CDR3 extends over 17 amino acids.

This clonotype was seen just once. The J gene is TRBJ2-6, the V gene TRBV24-1; the D is unclear. Per the germline V gene, CDR1 is KGHDR and CDR2 is SFDVKD. V lost 9 bases to trimming and J lost 0 bases, with 11 bases between them. CDR3 length: 15 residues. For the CDR3, the DNA is TGTGCCACCTCTGCTCCAGTCTCTGGGGCCAACGTCCTGACTTTC. It encodes CATSAPVSGANVLTF.

This clonotype was detected a few times. The chain recombines TRBV10-3 with TRBJ2-2; possibly TRBD1 for D (6 bases). The CDR3 covers 14 residues. Germline V CDR1 and CDR2: ENHRY, SYGVKD. The ends were cut back, 5 bases at V and 7 bases at J, with 14 bases in the middle. CDR3 bases: TGTGCCATCAGTTCGGGACATCCTTACGGGGAGCTGTTTTTT. Translation: CAISSGHPYGELFF.

This clonotype turned up a few times. V and J are TRBV29-1 and TRBJ2-1, with TRBD2 matching over 8 bases. V lost 0 bases to trimming and J lost 4 bases; unmatched junction nucleotides: 8. In germline, CDR1 is SQVTM, CDR2 ANQGSEA. The CDR3 runs to 16 residues. The CDR3 is CSVEDRAGGLYNEQFF. The DNA of the CDR3 is TGCAGCGTTGAAGATCGGGCGGGGGGCCTATACAATGAGCAGTTCTTC.

In this sample, this clonotype turned up a few times. The V and J genes are TRBV4-3 and TRBJ2-5, with D possibly matching TRBD2 (7 bases). This CDR3 has 17 amino acids. Trimming took 0 bases from V and 2 from J, leaving 16 bases between them. Per the germline V gene, CDR1 is LGHNA and CDR2 is YSLEER. The CDR3 sequence: CASSQDIGGVRQETQYF. CDR3 nucleotides: TGCGCCAGCAGCCAAGATATAGGGGGGGTCAGGCAAGAGACCCAGTACTTC.

This clonotype was picked up many times. The chain couples TRBV29-1 to TRBJ2-1; 9 bases match TRBD2. The ends lost 4 bases at V and 4 bases at J; junction bases unmatched: 5. This CDR3 is 14 amino acids long. CDR1 is SQVTM and CDR2 is ANQGSEA in the germline V gene. For the CDR3, the DNA is TGCAGCGTTGTAGCGGGAGTGAGTTACAATGAGCAGTTCTTC. Its protein product is CSVVAGVSYNEQFF.

The V gene is TRBV5-1, the J gene TRBJ1-6, with TRBD1 matching over 7 bases. The CDR3 has 15 residues. After removal of 1 base from V and 9 bases from J, the junction contained 7 bases not matched to a gene. In germline, CDR1 is SGHRS, CDR2 YFSETQ. The CDR3 sequence: CASSLPQQGSSPLHF. CDR3 coding DNA: TGCGCCAGCAGCTTGCCGCAACAGGGGAGTTCACCCCTCCACTTT.

CDR3 DNA: TGCGCCAGCAGCCAACTTGGGACAGGTTTTAACAATGAGCAGTTCTTC. This encodes CASSQLGTGFNNEQFF. This chain uses TRBV4-1 with TRBJ2-1, with TRBD1 identical over 8 bases. The germline gives CDR1 MGHRA, CDR2 YSYEKL. J gave up 5 bases and V 2 bases, and 8 bases lay outside the gene matches. This CDR3 contains 16 residues.

This clonotype was seen at least ten times. The chain recombines TRBV10-3 with TRBJ1-4; D may be TRBD1 (5 bases). The germline V and J ends were trimmed by 3 bases and 7 bases, with 24 bases remaining between them. The germline CDR1 and CDR2 sequences are ENHRY and SYGVKD. This CDR3 is built from 18 residues. The CDR3 sequence is CAISDVYDYQGDVEKLFF. The CDR3 region has the DNA TGTGCCATCAGTGACGTTTATGACTACCAGGGAGACGTTGAAAAACTGTTTTTT.

The chain links TRBV6-2 or TRBV6-3 to TRBJ2-1, with a possible D match to TRBD2 (6 bases). The germline V gene has CDR1 MNHEY and CDR2 SVGEGT. V was trimmed by 2 bases and J by 5 bases, leaving 10 bases between them. The CDR3 is made up of 14 amino acids. The CDR3: CASSYVGLDNEQFF. As DNA, the CDR3 is TGTGCCAGCAGTTACGTGGGACTCGACAATGAGCAGTTCTTC.

This clonotype was detected a few times. The chain joins TRBV7-2 to TRBJ1-6; weak D call: TRBD1 (6 bases). The CDR3 spans 14 residues. Trimming took off 5 bases at V and 7 bases at J, with 12 bases between the two ends. The germline CDR1 and CDR2 sequences are SGHTA and FQGNSA. This CDR3 is CASSLRQANSPLHF. DNA for the CDR3: TGTGCCAGCAGCCTGAGACAGGCGAATTCACCCCTCCACTTT.

V gene TRBV18 combines with J gene TRBJ2-7, with 8 bases aligning to TRBD2. CDR1 and CDR2 (germline): KGHSH, LQKENI. The trim removed 2 bases at V and 6 bases at J, leaving 12 bases unmatched. CDR3 length: 16 residues. The CDR3 DNA is TGTGCCAGCTCACCAGATTCGCGGGGGGACTTCGGCGAGCAGTACTTC. Translated: CASSPDSRGDFGEQYF.

The V gene is TRBV6-1, the J gene TRBJ2-7; the D gene is possibly TRBD1 (6 bases). V was trimmed by 6 bases and J by 1 base, leaving 13 bases between them. The CDR3 is 14 amino acids. The germline V gene has CDR1 MNHNS and CDR2 SASEGT. CDR3 nucleotides: TGTGCCAGCAGAAACGGACAGAATTCCTACGAGCAGTACTTC. Translated, it gives CASRNGQNSYEQYF.

The chain combines TRBV5-1 with TRBJ2-5; D possibly corresponds to TRBD2 (7 bases). V lost 1 base to trimming and J lost 1 base, with 11 bases between them. The CDR3 loop spans 15 amino acids. Germline V gene sequence: CDR1 SGHRS, CDR2 YFSETQ. The CDR3: CASSLWGGAQETQYF. Here the CDR3 DNA reads TGCGCCAGCAGCTTGTGGGGGGGGGCCCAAGAGACCCAGTACTTC.

The chain links TRBV6-5 to TRBJ2-1, with 9 positions matching TRBD2. Germline CDR1 reads MNHEY; CDR2 reads SVGAGI. J gave up 4 bases and V 3 bases, and 10 bases lay outside the gene matches. This CDR3 has 17 residues. DNA for the CDR3: TGTGCCAGCAGTTATAGCGGGGGTTTGGCTGTTTACAATGAGCAGTTCTTC. Its protein is CASSYSGGLAVYNEQFF.

This clonotype turned up a few times. The V call is TRBV7-8, the J call TRBJ2-1; TRBD1 agrees at 7 bases. The germline V gene has CDR1 SGHVS and CDR2 FQNEAQ. With 5 bases clipped from V and 7 bases from J, the junction kept 8 bases outside the gene matches. The CDR3 sequence is 14 residues long. The CDR3 sequence: CASSQIGTENEQFF. The CDR3 DNA reads as TGTGCCAGCAGCCAGATAGGGACAGAAAATGAGCAGTTCTTC.

This sequence joins TRBV4-2 and TRBJ1-2; TRBD1 aligns across 7 bases. CDR1 and CDR2 (germline): LGHNA, YNFKEQ. After removal of 4 bases from V and 4 bases from J, the junction contained 6 bases not matched to a gene. This CDR3 spans 14 amino acids. CDR3 nucleotides: TGTGCCAGCAGCCCTAATGACAGGGCCTATGGCTACACCTTC. Translation gives CASSPNDRAYGYTF.